A single sample is the source of the 31 T cell receptor beta chains below, sequenced in a study of blood T cell repertoires in COVID-19. Sequencing was performed with immunoSEQ multiplex PCR; in TCRdb, only in-frame clones are kept and a portion is missing. The sample lists 130,000 to 150,000 clones, approximately 90% occurring once. The sequenced sample was PBMCs or T cells enriched from blood (not recorded which). These receptors were collected from a woman under 40 with acute COVID-19.

The rearrangement uses TRBV18 and TRBJ2-7; maybe TRBD1 (6 bases). This CDR3 is 13 amino acids long. V was pared by 4 bases and J by 2 bases, with 9 bases between. Per germline, CDR1 KGHSH and CDR2 LQKENI. The CDR3 protein is CASSLRDTYEQYF. The DNA for the CDR3 is TGTGCCAGCTCACTCAGGGACACCTACGAGCAGTACTTC.

In this sample, this clone turned up once. V and J are TRBV4-2 and TRBJ1-1, with D maybe TRBD1 (6 bases). V was cut by 0 bases and J by 0 bases, with 17 bases left in between. CDR1 and CDR2 from the germline V gene are LGHNA and YNFKEQ. There are 18 residues in the CDR3. CDR3 sequence: CASSQESTGSIMNTEAFF. For the CDR3, the DNA is TGTGCCAGCAGCCAAGAGTCGACAGGCTCCATAATGAACACTGAAGCTTTCTTT.

This clone was seen just once. The chain carries TRBV28 and TRBJ1-1; D unresolved. Trimming pared 3 bases from V and 4 bases from J, leaving 9 bases between. The CDR3 totals 13 residues. Germline loops: CDR1 MDHEN, CDR2 SYDVKM. CDR3 region: CASSLVGITEAFF. CDR3 bases: TGTGCCAGCAGTTTGGTCGGTATCACTGAAGCTTTCTTT.

This chain joins TRBV7-9 and TRBJ2-1; TRBD2 matches 12 bases. The CDR3 is made up of 17 amino acids. J was trimmed by 4 bases and V by 5 bases; bases with no gene match: 9. Germline CDR1 SEHNR, CDR2 FQNEAQ (reference sequence). As DNA, the CDR3 is TGTGCCAGCAGCCAGACTAGCGGGAGAAGAAATTACAATGAGCAGTTCTTC. Translation gives CASSQTSGRRNYNEQFF.

The V gene is TRBV5-1, the J gene TRBJ2-1; 7 nucleotides align to TRBD1. CDR1 is SGHRS, CDR2 YFSETQ, per germline. Unmatched junction bases numbered 6, after V lost 4 bases and J lost 2 bases. This CDR3 is 15 amino acids long. Here the CDR3 DNA reads TGCGCCAGCAGCGACCCGGGACAGCCCTACAATGAGCAGTTCTTC. It encodes CASSDPGQPYNEQFF.

The gene calls are TRBV16 and TRBJ2-5, with 9 bases that match TRBD1. CDR3 size: 14 residues. Germline assignment: CDR1 KGHSY and CDR2 FQNENV. With V trimmed by 2 bases and J by 4 bases, 2 bases remained unmatched. The CDR3 here is CASSQGGQGETQYF. The CDR3 coding sequence is TGTGCCAGCAGCCAAGGGGGACAGGGAGAGACCCAGTACTTC.

The V gene is TRBV24-1, the J gene TRBJ1-5, with D possibly TRBD1 on 6 matching bases. This CDR3 spans 14 amino acids. Germline V gene lookup returns CDR1 KGHDR and CDR2 SFDVKD. The V end lost 5 bases, the J end lost 2 bases, and 9 bases lay between the germline ends. CDR3 DNA: TGTGCCACCAGTGGGGGGCCGGGCAATCAGCCCCAGCATTTT. It specifies CATSGGPGNQPQHF.

This clone was picked up one time. The chain has TRBV29-1 and TRBJ2-5; TRBD1 aligns across 8 bases. This CDR3 spans 14 amino acids. V was clipped by 7 bases and J by 5 bases; unmatched bases: 12. Germline V gene sequence: CDR1 SQVTM, CDR2 ANQGSEA. CDR3 loop: CSAPGPGGFETQYF. CDR3 DNA sequence: TGCAGCGCACCCGGGCCAGGGGGCTTCGAGACCCAGTACTTC.

The chain combines TRBV27 with TRBJ2-1, with TRBD2 identical over 7 bases. The length of the CDR3 is 14 residues. Germline trimming cut 3 bases from V and 5 bases from J; bases unmatched to any gene: 4. Germline-derived CDR1 and CDR2 are MNHEY and SMNVEV (reference sequence). The CDR3 reads CASSFASGHNEQFF. For the CDR3, the DNA is TGTGCCAGCAGTTTTGCTAGCGGCCACAATGAGCAGTTCTTC.

The gene calls are TRBV2 and TRBJ2-5, with TRBD2 matching 7 bases. V gave up 3 bases and J gave up 1 base; unmatched junction bases: 5. Germline V CDR1 and CDR2: SNHLY, FYNNEI. This CDR3 has 15 residues. The CDR3 region is CASSDRGGPQETQYF. The CDR3 DNA is TGTGCCAGCAGTGATCGGGGAGGGCCCCAAGAGACCCAGTACTTC.

This rearrangement joins TRBV4-3 to TRBJ2-1, with a tentative D call TRBD1 (5 bases). There are 17 residues in the CDR3. V gave up 2 bases and J gave up 4 bases, with 18 bases separating them. The germline V gene has CDR1 LGHNA and CDR2 YSLEER. For the CDR3, the DNA is TGCGCCAGCAGCCAAAAACTGTCCGGTGGGGCTTACAATGAGCAGTTCTTC. Protein sequence: CASSQKLSGGAYNEQFF.

The V gene is TRBV21-1, the J gene TRBJ2-2; TRBD1, the table's D call, lacks a check against the DNA. TRBV21-1 is flagged as a pseudogene. The CDR3 contains 15 residues. CDR3 sequence (DNA): TGTGCCACCCCTCGCACAGGGTCGAACACCGGGGAGCTGTTTTTT. This sequence encodes CATPRTGSNTGELFF.

This clone was counted between two and nine times. V and J are TRBV7-9 and TRBJ1-2; no reliable D call. The CDR3 spans 13 residues. Germline V gene lookup returns CDR1 SEHNR and CDR2 FQNEAQ (reference sequence). V dropped 5 bases and J dropped 8 bases, with 15 bases sitting between them. The DNA for the CDR3 is TGTGCCAGCAGCACCGGGTTATCCGGGGGCTACACCTTC. Amino acid sequence: CASSTGLSGGYTF.

This clone was counted only a few times. The chain employs TRBV7-2 and TRBJ2-7, with 7 bases lining up with TRBD1. The CDR3 is 15 amino acids. V was clipped by 0 bases and J by 0 bases; unmatched bases: 2. Germline CDR1 and CDR2: SGHTA and FQGNSA. This chain's CDR3 is CASSLATGPSYEQYF. In nucleotides, the CDR3 is TGTGCCAGCAGCTTAGCGACAGGGCCCTCCTACGAGCAGTACTTC. Full variable domain (remainder filled in from reference TRBV7-2 and TRBJ2-7): GAGVSQSPSNKVTEKGKDVELRCDPISGHTALYWYRQSLGQGLEFLIYFQGNSAPDKSGLPSDRFSAERTGGSVSTLTIQRTQQEDSAVYLCASSLATGPSYEQYFGPGTRLTVT.

This chain links TRBV28 with TRBJ2-7; the match to TRBD2 covers 10 bases. Unmatched junction bases numbered 2, after V lost 6 bases and J lost 3 bases. Germline V gives CDR1 MDHEN, CDR2 SYDVKM. There are 13 residues in the CDR3. DNA for the CDR3: TGTGCCAGCAGAGCTAGCGGGAGCTACGAGCAGTACTTC. Translation: CASRASGSYEQYF.

The V and J genes are TRBV18 and TRBJ1-2; 9 bases are shared with TRBD1. The V gene end was trimmed by 3 bases and the J gene end by 4 bases; junction bases not matched to a gene: 6. The CDR3 contains 15 residues. Germline V gene data show CDR1 as KGHSH and CDR2 as LQKENI. The CDR3: CASSPLDRGGYGYTF. The CDR3 region has the DNA TGTGCCAGCTCACCTCTCGACAGGGGGGGCTATGGCTACACCTTC.

J is TRBJ2-3 and V is TRBV6-4; D unresolved. V was pared by 0 bases and J by 1 base, with 14 bases between. CDR3 size: 17 residues. Germline assignment: CDR1 MRHNA and CDR2 SNTAGT. Here the CDR3 DNA reads TGTGCCAGCAGTGACTCGGCAGTTTCTTCTGGCACAGATACGCAGTATTTT. Amino acid sequence: CASSDSAVSSGTDTQYF.

V gene TRBV19 combines with J gene TRBJ1-5; 10 bases match TRBD1. Germline CDR1 LNHDA, CDR2 SQIVND (reference sequence). The CDR3 runs 16 residues. V lost 9 bases, J lost 6 bases, and 14 bases stayed unmatched. The CDR3 nucleotides are TGTGCCAGCGCCAACAACCTGGACAGGGGGTCTCAGCCCCAGCATTTT. It codes for CASANNLDRGSQPQHF.

The count of this clone is one. The chain employs TRBV28 and TRBJ1-1, with TRBD1 matching over 7 bases. V lost 3 bases, J lost 3 bases, and 7 bases stayed unmatched. This CDR3 is built from 15 residues. CDR1 is MDHEN and CDR2 is SYDVKM in the germline V gene. CDR3 region: CASSFPLTGDTEAFF. The CDR3 DNA follows: TGTGCCAGCAGTTTCCCCCTCACAGGGGACACTGAAGCTTTCTTT.

V is TRBV29-1 and J is TRBJ1-1, with D possibly being TRBD1 (6 bases). With 4 bases removed from V and 1 base from J, the gap between germline ends came to 13 bases. Germline lookup yields CDR1 SQVTM and CDR2 ANQGSEA. This CDR3 has 14 amino acids. CDR3: CSVVLETGNTEAFF. DNA of the CDR3: TGCAGCGTTGTGTTGGAGACAGGGAACACTGAAGCTTTCTTT.

This chain links TRBV28 with TRBJ2-3, with D possibly TRBD2 on 6 matching bases. The CDR3 covers 14 residues. CDR1 MDHEN and CDR2 SYDVKM come from the germline V gene. V lost 4 bases and J 3 bases, leaving 11 bases between the germline ends. CDR3: CASSSSGTTDTQYF. Written as DNA, the CDR3 is TGTGCCAGCAGTTCATCCGGGACTACAGATACGCAGTATTTT.

In DNA form, the CDR3 reads TGTGCCAGTAGTACAGGAAACATGAACACTGAAGCTTTCTTT. Translated, it gives CASSTGNMNTEAFF. The genes are TRBV19 and TRBJ1-1, with D unclear. This CDR3 comprises 14 residues. Germline assignment: CDR1 LNHDA and CDR2 SQIVND (reference sequence). Trimming left V 4 bases short and J 0 bases short, with 9 bases between.

This chain uses TRBV3-1 (or the pseudogene TRBV3-2) with TRBJ2-4; 14 positions agree with TRBD2. Germline-derived CDR1 and CDR2 are LGHDT and YNNKEL (reference sequence). The junction had 6 bases not matched to a gene; V was cut back by 4 bases and J by 7 bases. The CDR3 sequence is 16 residues long. CDR3 region: CASSRGTSGSLNIQYF. CDR3 DNA: TGTGCCAGCAGCCGAGGGACTAGCGGGAGTCTTAACATTCAGTACTTC.

The rearrangement joins TRBV20-1 to TRBJ1-1; TRBD1 matches 9 bases. The CDR3 runs to 15 residues. Germline CDR1 reads DFQATT; CDR2 reads SNEGSKA (reference sequence). V lost 3 bases to trimming and J lost 1 base; unmatched junction nucleotides: 6. Written as DNA, the CDR3 is TGCAGTGCTAGTCTGGGGACAGGGCCGAACACTGAAGCTTTCTTT. Translated, it gives CSASLGTGPNTEAFF.

The rearrangement uses TRBV5-6 and TRBJ2-2; 8 bases match TRBD1. The CDR3 is 14 residues long. The V gene end was trimmed by 8 bases and the J gene end by 0 bases; junction bases not matched to a gene: 3. Per germline, CDR1 SGHDT and CDR2 YYEEEE. This CDR3 reads CASDRGSNTGELFF. CDR3 DNA sequence: TGTGCCAGTGACAGGGGATCGAACACCGGGGAGCTGTTTTTT. The variable domain in full, completed from reference TRBV5-6 and TRBJ2-2, reads DAGVTQSPTHLIKTRGQQVTLRCSPKSGHDTVSWYQQALGQGPQFIFQYYEEEERQRGNFPDRFSGHQFPNYSSELNVNALLLGDSALYLCASDRGSNTGELFFGEGSRLTVL.

The chain recombines TRBV13 with TRBJ1-3; TRBD1 is a possible D gene (6 bases). Germline CDR1 reads PRHDT; CDR2 reads FYEKMQ (reference sequence). The ends were cut back, 4 bases at V and 3 bases at J, with 16 bases in the middle. This CDR3 contains 16 residues. The CDR3 here is CASSSWTATSGNTIYF. The DNA for the CDR3 is TGTGCCAGCAGCTCCTGGACAGCAACGAGTGGAAACACCATATATTTT.

This sequence joins TRBV7-6 and TRBJ2-2; 14 nucleotides agree with TRBD2. The germline V gene has CDR1 SGHVS and CDR2 FNYEAQ. The CDR3 totals 16 residues. The junction had 1 base not matched to a gene; V was cut back by 3 bases and J by 4 bases. The CDR3: CASSLGLAGVTGELFF. CDR3 coding DNA: TGTGCCAGCAGCTTGGGACTAGCGGGAGTCACCGGGGAGCTGTTTTTT.

The chain has TRBV13 and TRBJ1-1, with D possibly matching TRBD1 (5 bases). CDR1 and CDR2 from the germline V gene are PRHDT and FYEKMQ (reference sequence). This CDR3 spans 15 amino acids. Trimming took off 3 bases at V and 10 bases at J, with 21 bases between the two ends. The CDR3 DNA sequence: TGTGCCAGCAGCTTCGTGGGGGAAGGAGGGCCCGCAGCTTTCTTT. The encoded protein is CASSFVGEGGPAAFF.

This clone has a single count. V usage is TRBV12-3 or TRBV12-4 and J usage is TRBJ1-2; D not resolved. V was cut by 6 bases and J by 3 bases, with 8 bases left in between. The CDR3 runs 12 residues. CDR3 coding DNA: TGTGCCAGCAGGTTCCGGGACTATGGCTACACCTTC. Protein: CASRFRDYGYTF.

The chain recombines TRBV7-3 with TRBJ1-1; D call uncertain. V was clipped by 1 base and J by 0 bases, with 6 bases between them. Germline CDR1 is SGHTA and CDR2 is FQGTGA. This CDR3 comprises 14 residues. The CDR3 DNA follows: TGTGCCAGCAGCTTAAACTTTGTGAACACTGAAGCTTTCTTT. It is translated as CASSLNFVNTEAFF. Full variable domain (outside the CDR3, taken from reference TRBV7-3 and TRBJ1-1): GAGVSQTPSNKVTEKGKYVELRCDPISGHTALYWYRQSLGQGPEFLIYFQGTGAADDSGLPNDRFFAVRPEGSVSTLKIQRTERGDSAVYLCASSLNFVNTEAFFGQGTRLTVV.

The chain links TRBV12-3 or TRBV12-4 to TRBJ2-7; the match to TRBD2 covers 7 bases. The CDR3 length is 13 residues. V dropped 7 bases and J dropped 5; count of bases not matched to a gene: 8. CDR3 sequence: CASTWGGTDEQYF. CDR3 DNA sequence: TGTGCCAGCACCTGGGGAGGGACGGACGAGCAGTACTTC.